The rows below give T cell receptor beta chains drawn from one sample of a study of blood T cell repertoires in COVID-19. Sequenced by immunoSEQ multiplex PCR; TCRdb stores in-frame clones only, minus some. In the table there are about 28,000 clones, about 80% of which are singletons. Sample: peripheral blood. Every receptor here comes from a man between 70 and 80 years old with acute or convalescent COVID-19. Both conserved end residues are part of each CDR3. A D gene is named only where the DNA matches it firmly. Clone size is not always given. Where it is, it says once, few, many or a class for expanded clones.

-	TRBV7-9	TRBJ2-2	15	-	TGTGCCAGCAGCACTAGTGCATTGGGCCGCGGGGAGCTGTTTTTT	CASSTSALGRGELFF
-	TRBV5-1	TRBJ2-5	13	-	TGCGCCAGCAGCTTTCGTGTTAAAGAGACCCAGTACTTC	CASSFRVKETQYF
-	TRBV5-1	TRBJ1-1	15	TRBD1	TGCGCCAGCAGCTTGGCGGGACAGGGTGTTACTGAAGCTTTCTTT	CASSLAGQGVTEAFF
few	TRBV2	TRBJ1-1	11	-	TGTGCCAGCAGTTGGACAGTTGAAGCTTTCTTT	CASSWTVEAFF
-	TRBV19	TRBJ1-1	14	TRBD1	TGTGCCAGTAGTAGGGGGACAGTAAACACTGAAGCTTTCTTT	CASSRGTVNTEAFF
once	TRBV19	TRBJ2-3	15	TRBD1	TGTGCCAGTAGTATATTACAGGGGACAGCAGATACGCAGTATTTT	CASSILQGTADTQYF
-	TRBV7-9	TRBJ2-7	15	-	TGTGCCAGCAGCTTAGTCGCGGTCAGGGTATACGAGCAGTACTTC	CASSLVAVRVYEQYF
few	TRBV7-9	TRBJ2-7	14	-	TGTGCCAGCAGCCCAAAACAGAGCTCCTACGAGCAGTACTTC	CASSPKQSSYEQYF
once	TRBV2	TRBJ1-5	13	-	TGTGCCAGCAGTGTAACGGTCAATCAGCCCCAGCATTTT	CASSVTVNQPQHF
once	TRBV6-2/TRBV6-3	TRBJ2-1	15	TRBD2	TGTGCCAGCAGTTACGCGGGACTAGGGTACAATGAGCAGTTCTTC	CASSYAGLGYNEQFF
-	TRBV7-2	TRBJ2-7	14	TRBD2	TGTGCCAGCAGCTCGGGACTAGCGGGATCCGAGCAGTACTTC	CASSSGLAGSEQYF
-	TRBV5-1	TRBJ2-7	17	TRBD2	TGCGCCAGCAGCTTGGGGGGCGCGGGGGGCCCCTCCTACGAGCAGTACTTC	CASSLGGAGGPSYEQYF
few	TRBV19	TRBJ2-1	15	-	TGTGCCAGTAGTACACGGCGGTTCTCCTACAATGAGCAGTTCTTC	CASSTRRFSYNEQFF
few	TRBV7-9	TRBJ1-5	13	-	TGTGCCAGCAGCCCCGTAGCCGATCAGCCCCAGCATTTT	CASSPVADQPQHF
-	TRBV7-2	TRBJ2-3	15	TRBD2	TGTGCCAGCAGCCTAACTAGCGGGGGGCGAGATACGCAGTATTTT	CASSLTSGGRDTQYF
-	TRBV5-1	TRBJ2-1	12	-	TGCGCCAGCAGCCGCTCCTACAATGAGCAGTTCTTC	CASSRSYNEQFF
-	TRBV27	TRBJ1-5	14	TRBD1	TGTGCCAGCAGCACAGGGGAAAGTAATCAGCCCCAGCATTTT	CASSTGESNQPQHF
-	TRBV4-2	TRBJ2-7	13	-	TGTGCCAGCAGCCAAGGGGGGCTTTACGAGCAGTACTTC	CASSQGGLYEQYF
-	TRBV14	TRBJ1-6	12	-	TGTGCCAGCAGCCAAGGACAGACACCCCTCCACTTT	CASSQGQTPLHF
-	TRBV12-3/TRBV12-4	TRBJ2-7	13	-	TGTGCCAGCGGTCCCACGGACGGGATCGAGCAGTACTTC	CASGPTDGIEQYF
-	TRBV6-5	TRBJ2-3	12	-	TGTGCCAGCAGACAGAGCACAGATACGCAGTATTTT	CASRQSTDTQYF
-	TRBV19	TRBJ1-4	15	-	TGTGCCAGTAGTACTACGTCGGGTTTAAATGAAAAACTGTTTTTT	CASSTTSGLNEKLFF
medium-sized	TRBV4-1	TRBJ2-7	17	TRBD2	TGCGCCAGCAGCCGCATCTCTAGCGGGGGGACCCCCTACGAGCAGTACTTC	CASSRISSGGTPYEQYF
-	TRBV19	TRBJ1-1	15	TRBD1	TGTGCCAGTAGTATAGCTTCCTCGACAGGGGGGGAAGCTTTCTTT	CASSIASSTGGEAFF
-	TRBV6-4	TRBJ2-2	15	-	TGTGCCAGCAGTGAGCAGGGATCGAGGACCGGGGAGCTGTTTTTT	CASSEQGSRTGELFF
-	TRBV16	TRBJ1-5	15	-	TGTGCCAGCAGCCAATCGGCGCCGGAGAATCAGCCCCAGCATTTT	CASSQSAPENQPQHF
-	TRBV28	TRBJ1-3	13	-	TGTGCCAGCAGTTCACAGGGCCGAAACACCATATATTTT	CASSSQGRNTIYF
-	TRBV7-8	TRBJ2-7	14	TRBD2	TGTGCCAGCAGCTTAGCCACAGCGGGAAGGAGTCCGTACTTC	CASSLATAGRSPYF
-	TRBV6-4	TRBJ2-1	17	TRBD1	TGTGCCAGCAGGTTGATTATCCGGGACAGGGGTTACAATGAGCAGTTCTTC	CASRLIIRDRGYNEQFF
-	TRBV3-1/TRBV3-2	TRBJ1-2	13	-	TGTGCCAGCAGCCAAGATTTCGGAGGCGGCTACACCTTC	CASSQDFGGGYTF
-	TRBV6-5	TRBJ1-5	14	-	TGTGCCAGCCTCCGGGAGCCGAGCAATCAGCCCCAGCATTTT	CASLREPSNQPQHF
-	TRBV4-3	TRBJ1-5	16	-	TGCGCCAGCAGCCAAGGTGGGTGGCTGAGCGGGCAGCCCCAGCATTTT	CASSQGGWLSGQPQHF
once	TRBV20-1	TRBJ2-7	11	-	TGCAGTGCTAGGTCAGGTTTGGAGCAGTACTTC	CSARSGLEQYF
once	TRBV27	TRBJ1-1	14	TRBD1	TGTGCCAGCAGCAAAGGACAGGGGGCGTATGAAGCTTTCTTT	CASSKGQGAYEAFF
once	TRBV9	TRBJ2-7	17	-	TGTGCCAGCAGCGTAGGGTCGGGTTTTGGCGGTACCTACGAGCAGTACTTC	CASSVGSGFGGTYEQYF
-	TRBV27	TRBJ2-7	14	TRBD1	TGTGCCAGCAGTTTATCACAGGGGGGTTACGAGCAGTACTTC	CASSLSQGGYEQYF
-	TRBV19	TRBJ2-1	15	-	TGTGCCAGTAGTAAAAGGGGGGAGGGCGGCGATGAGCAGTTCTTC	CASSKRGEGGDEQFF
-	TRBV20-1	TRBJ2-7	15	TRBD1	TGCAGTGCTAGTATTTTGGCACAGGGGAAAGGCGAGCAGTACTTC	CSASILAQGKGEQYF
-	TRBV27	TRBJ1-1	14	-	TGTGCCAGCAGTTCCGACAGGCTGAACACTGAAGCTTTCTTT	CASSSDRLNTEAFF
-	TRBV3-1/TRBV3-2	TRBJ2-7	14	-	TGTGCCAGCAGCCCCGGACTTCCATCCTACGAGCAGTACTTC	CASSPGLPSYEQYF
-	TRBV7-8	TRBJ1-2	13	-	TGTGCCAGCAGCACTACACGGTCCTATGGCTACACCTTC	CASSTTRSYGYTF
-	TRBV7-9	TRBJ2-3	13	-	TGTGCCAGCAGCTTAGGGGCGACAGATACGCAGTATTTT	CASSLGATDTQYF
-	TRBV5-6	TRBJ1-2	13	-	TGTGCCAGCAGCCGGTACGCTTCCTATGGCTACACCTTC	CASSRYASYGYTF
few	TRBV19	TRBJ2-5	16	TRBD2	TGTGCCAGTAGTCCCGGAGCTCGGGGGGGCTGGGAGACCCAGTACTTC	CASSPGARGGWETQYF
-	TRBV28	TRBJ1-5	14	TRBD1	TGTGCCAGCTTAACCGGGACAGGGGTTCAGCCCCAGCATTTT	CASLTGTGVQPQHF
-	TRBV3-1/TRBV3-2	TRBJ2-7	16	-	TGTGCCAGCAGCCAAGTGACGTCCCGGGGCTCCTACGAGCAGTACTTC	CASSQVTSRGSYEQYF
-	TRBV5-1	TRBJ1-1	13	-	TGCGCCAGCAGCTTGTATTACAGCCAGGTAGCTTTCTTT	CASSLYYSQVAFF